These T cell receptor beta chains were read from a single sample in a study of blood T cells in healthy people across ages. One entry per CDR3 protein, called by TCRdb with MiXCR from the 5' RACE reads. The sample has 600,000 to 650,000 distinct CDR3 sequences; 58% are singletons. Sequenced sample: blood. The receptor source for this set is a man aged 55 to 70 in good health. CDR3s include the opening cysteine and the closing phenylalanine or tryptophan. Each record gives: J gene, D gene, clone size, V gene, CDR3 DNA, CDR3 protein. A D gene is named only where the DNA matches it firmly. The listing skips clone size in some rows; elsewhere it reads once, few, many or a size class.

j_call: TRBJ1-2; d_call: -; clone_size: few; v_call: TRBV28; cdr3_nt: TGTGCCAGCAGTAGCCCCTATGGCTACACCTTC; cdr3_aa: CASSSPYGYTF
j_call: TRBJ2-7; d_call: TRBD2; clone_size: -; v_call: TRBV5-1; cdr3_nt: TGCGCCAGCAGCTTGAGGAGCGGGGGTAGCGACGAGCAGTACTTC; cdr3_aa: CASSLRSGGSDEQYF
j_call: TRBJ2-5; d_call: -; clone_size: -; v_call: TRBV5-1; cdr3_nt: TGCGCCAGCAGCTTGGGTAAGCGGACGTCGTACCAAGAGACCCAGTACTTC; cdr3_aa: CASSLGKRTSYQETQYF
j_call: TRBJ2-1; d_call: -; clone_size: few; v_call: TRBV27; cdr3_nt: TGTGCCAGCAGTTTTGGGCAGGGCCCCAATGAGCAGTTCTTC; cdr3_aa: CASSFGQGPNEQFF
j_call: TRBJ2-3; d_call: TRBD1; clone_size: -; v_call: TRBV5-6; cdr3_nt: TGTGCCAGCAGCTTGTTGGGACAGGGTGAAGATACGCAGTATTTT; cdr3_aa: CASSLLGQGEDTQYF
j_call: TRBJ2-5; d_call: -; clone_size: -; v_call: TRBV3-1; cdr3_nt: TGTGCCAGCGCTCAGTTAACGGGGGATGGGGAGACCCAGTACTTC; cdr3_aa: CASAQLTGDGETQYF
j_call: TRBJ1-1; d_call: TRBD1; clone_size: -; v_call: TRBV28; cdr3_nt: TGTGCCACCCACCAGGGGGCGAACACTGAAGCTTTCTTT; cdr3_aa: CATHQGANTEAFF
j_call: TRBJ2-6; d_call: -; clone_size: few; v_call: TRBV5-5; cdr3_nt: TGTGCCAGCAGCTTGGCCCAGCACTCTGGGGCCAACGTCCTGACTTTC; cdr3_aa: CASSLAQHSGANVLTF
j_call: TRBJ2-3; d_call: -; clone_size: -; v_call: TRBV2; cdr3_nt: TGTGCCAGCAGTGGAGGCCGACTAGATGATACGCAGTATTTT; cdr3_aa: CASSGGRLDDTQYF
j_call: TRBJ2-2; d_call: -; clone_size: -; v_call: TRBV7-2; cdr3_nt: TGTGCCAGCAGCTTAGCTTCCCAGTCCCAGAGGGGCGGGGAGCTGTTTTTT; cdr3_aa: CASSLASQSQRGGELFF
j_call: TRBJ2-7; d_call: -; clone_size: -; v_call: TRBV10-1; cdr3_nt: TGCGCCAGCAGTGAGGGGGTCCACTACGAGCAGTACTTC; cdr3_aa: CASSEGVHYEQYF
j_call: TRBJ2-1; d_call: -; clone_size: once; v_call: TRBV12-3/TRBV12-4; cdr3_nt: TGTGCCAGCAGCTCCCTTAGCGGCAATGAGCAGTTCTTC; cdr3_aa: CASSSLSGNEQFF
j_call: TRBJ2-1; d_call: TRBD1; clone_size: -; v_call: TRBV12-3/TRBV12-4; cdr3_nt: TGTGCCAGCAGGAGGGGGACAGGGGTTTCCTACAATGAGCAGTTCTTC; cdr3_aa: CASRRGTGVSYNEQFF
j_call: TRBJ2-7; d_call: -; clone_size: -; v_call: TRBV6-5; cdr3_nt: TGTGCCAGCAGCCCACGAGGGGCCTACTACGAGCAGTACTTC; cdr3_aa: CASSPRGAYYEQYF
j_call: TRBJ1-1; d_call: -; clone_size: few; v_call: TRBV7-2; cdr3_nt: TGTGCCAGCAGCCCGCCACGACAGACTTTACACACTGAAGCTTTCTTT; cdr3_aa: CASSPPRQTLHTEAFF
j_call: TRBJ2-3; d_call: -; clone_size: few; v_call: TRBV5-1; cdr3_nt: TGCGCCAGCAGCTTGTCAGGACAGCGCACAGATACGCAGTATTTT; cdr3_aa: CASSLSGQRTDTQYF
j_call: TRBJ1-2; d_call: -; clone_size: -; v_call: TRBV25-1; cdr3_nt: TGTGCCAGCCGGACGCGGGCCTATAGCTACACCTTC; cdr3_aa: CASRTRAYSYTF
j_call: TRBJ2-1; d_call: TRBD2; clone_size: many; v_call: TRBV11-2; cdr3_nt: TGTGCCAGCAGCTTCTCTAGCGGGGGGGCCGATGAGCAGTTCTTC; cdr3_aa: CASSFSSGGADEQFF
j_call: TRBJ2-7; d_call: TRBD1; clone_size: -; v_call: TRBV20-1; cdr3_nt: TGCAGTGCTCCCCGGACAGGGGTCGAGCAGTACTTC; cdr3_aa: CSAPRTGVEQYF
j_call: TRBJ1-1; d_call: -; clone_size: few; v_call: TRBV7-2; cdr3_nt: TGTGCCAGCAGCCTTAGGCGGGCCTCCACGAGGAACACTGAAGCTTTCTTT; cdr3_aa: CASSLRRASTRNTEAFF
j_call: TRBJ1-2; d_call: TRBD1; clone_size: few; v_call: TRBV5-1; cdr3_nt: TGCGCCAGCAGCGGGACAGGGGTCGGGTATGGCTACACCTTC; cdr3_aa: CASSGTGVGYGYTF
j_call: TRBJ2-4; d_call: -; clone_size: few; v_call: TRBV11-3; cdr3_nt: TGTGCCAGCATCCGGACAGCCCTAGCCAAAAACATTCAGTACTTC; cdr3_aa: CASIRTALAKNIQYF
j_call: TRBJ1-2; d_call: -; clone_size: -; v_call: TRBV29-1; cdr3_nt: TGCAGCGCGGGCGACAGTAACTATGGCTACACCTTC; cdr3_aa: CSAGDSNYGYTF